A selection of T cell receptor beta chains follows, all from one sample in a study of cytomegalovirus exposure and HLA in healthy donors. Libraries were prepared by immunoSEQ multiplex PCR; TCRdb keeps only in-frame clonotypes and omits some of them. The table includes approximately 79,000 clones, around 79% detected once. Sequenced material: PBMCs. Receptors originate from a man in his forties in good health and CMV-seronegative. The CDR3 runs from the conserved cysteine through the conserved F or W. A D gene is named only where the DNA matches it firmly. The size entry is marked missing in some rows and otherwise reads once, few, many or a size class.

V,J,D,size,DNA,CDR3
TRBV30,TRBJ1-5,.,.,TGTGCCTGCTCCCTAAGGAGGGTGAATCAGCCCCAGCATTTT,CACSLRRVNQPQHF
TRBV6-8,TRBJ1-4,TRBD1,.,TGTGCCAGCAGCTATAAGATGAAGGACAGGGGGCGGGAAAAACTGTTTTTT,CASSYKMKDRGREKLFF
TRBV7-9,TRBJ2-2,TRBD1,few,TGTGCCAGAGGGGGGACAGGGACCACCGGGGAGCTGTTTTTT,CARGGTGTTGELFF
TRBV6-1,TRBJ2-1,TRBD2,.,TGTGCCAGCATGGTCAGCGGGAGATGGGAGCAGTTCTTC,CASMVSGRWEQFF
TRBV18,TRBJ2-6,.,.,TGTGCTTCATTGGCGGGGGCAGGGGCCAACGTCCTGACTTTC,CASLAGAGANVLTF
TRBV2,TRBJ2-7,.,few,TGTGCCGGGGCTTTATCGTCCTACGAGCAGTACTTC,CAGALSSYEQYF
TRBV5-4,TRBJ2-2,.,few,TGTGCCAGCAGCTTGGTAGGAGGAACCGGGGAGCTGTTTTTT,CASSLVGGTGELFF
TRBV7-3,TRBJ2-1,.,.,TGTGCCAGCAGCTCCCCAGGGTTTTTCAATGAGCAGTTCTTC,CASSSPGFFNEQFF
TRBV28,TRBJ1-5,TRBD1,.,TGTGCCAGCAGTTTGCAGGACAGGGTTCAGCCCCAGCATTTT,CASSLQDRVQPQHF
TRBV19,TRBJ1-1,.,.,TGTGCCAGTAGTATAGATCTAGGGGGGGTCTCTGAAGCTTTCTTT,CASSIDLGGVSEAFF
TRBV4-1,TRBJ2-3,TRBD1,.,TGCGCCAGCAGCCAAGGGGGGACAGGGGGGTCCACAGATACGCAGTATTTT,CASSQGGTGGSTDTQYF
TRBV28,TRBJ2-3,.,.,TGTGCCAGCACCTTAGGGGCTCAGCGTGGCACAGATACGCAGTATTTT,CASTLGAQRGTDTQYF
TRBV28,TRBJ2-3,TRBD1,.,TGTGCCAGCAGTTTGTCCCAGGGGGCAGATACGCAGTATTTT,CASSLSQGADTQYF
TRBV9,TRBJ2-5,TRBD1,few,TGTGCCAGCGGCCGGGACAGGGGGGCCCAGTACTTC,CASGRDRGAQYF
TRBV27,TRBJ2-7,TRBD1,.,TGTGCCAGCAGTTTATCCGGGACAGGGGGTGCCTACGAGCAGTACTTC,CASSLSGTGGAYEQYF
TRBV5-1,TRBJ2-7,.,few,TGCGCCAGCAGCTCAAGCCGGGACACCGACTTCTACGAGCAGTACTTC,CASSSSRDTDFYEQYF
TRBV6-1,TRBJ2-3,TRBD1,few,TGTGCCAGCAGTGCCTCAGCAGGGGGCGTCGGCACAGATACGCAGTATTTT,CASSASAGGVGTDTQYF
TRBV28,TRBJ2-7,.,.,TGTGCCAGCAGTTTACAGGGGTACGAGCAGTACTTC,CASSLQGYEQYF
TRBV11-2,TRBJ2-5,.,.,TGTGCCAGCAGCTTAGATCTCAACTCTGCGCAGTACTTC,CASSLDLNSAQYF
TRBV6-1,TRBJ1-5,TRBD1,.,TGTGCCAGCAGTGAGGGACAGCTCAATCAGCCCCAGCATTTT,CASSEGQLNQPQHF
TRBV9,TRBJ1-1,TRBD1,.,TGTGCCAGCAGCGTACTATCGACAGGGGGCATAACTGAAGCTTTCTTT,CASSVLSTGGITEAFF
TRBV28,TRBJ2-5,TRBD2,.,TGTGCCAGCGCTCTAGGACTAGCATTTGAGACCCAGTACTTC,CASALGLAFETQYF
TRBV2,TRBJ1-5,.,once,TGTGCCAGCAGTGAAGCGCGGGGCGGGCAGCCCCAGCATTTT,CASSEARGGQPQHF
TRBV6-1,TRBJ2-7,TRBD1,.,TGTGCCAGCTCTTCACAGGGGGAAGTCGAGCAGTACTTC,CASSSQGEVEQYF
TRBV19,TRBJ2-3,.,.,TGTGCCAGTAGTAGCTATCAGGGTTTTAACACAGATACGCAGTATTTT,CASSSYQGFNTDTQYF
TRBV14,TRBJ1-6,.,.,TGTGCCAGCAGCCAAGGTCCTCGGGGGAATTCACCCCTCCACTTT,CASSQGPRGNSPLHF
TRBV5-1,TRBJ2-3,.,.,TGCGCCAGCAGCTTGGGGCAGGGGCTTGATACGCAGTATTTT,CASSLGQGLDTQYF
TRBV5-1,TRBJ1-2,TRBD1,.,TGCGCCAGCAGCGAGGGACAGGCCTATGGCTACACCTTC,CASSEGQAYGYTF
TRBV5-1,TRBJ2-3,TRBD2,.,TGCGCCAGCAGCTTGGCGGTAGCGGGCTCCCCCACAGATACGCAGTATTTT,CASSLAVAGSPTDTQYF
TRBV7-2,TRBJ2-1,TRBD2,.,TGTGCCAGCAGCGCAGCGGGAGTCTACAATGAGCAGTTCTTC,CASSAAGVYNEQFF
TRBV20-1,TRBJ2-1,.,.,TGCAGTGCTAAAACAGGGATTGAGCAGTTCTTC,CSAKTGIEQFF
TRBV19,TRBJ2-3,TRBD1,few,TGTGCCAGTACCCTCACAGGGGGTACGCAGTATTTT,CASTLTGGTQYF
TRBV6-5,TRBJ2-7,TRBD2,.,TGTGCCAGCAAAAACATACTAGCGGGAGACGAGCAGTACTTC,CASKNILAGDEQYF